These 3 T cell receptor beta chains were sequenced from one sample in a study of T cell repertoires in cytomegalovirus infection. MiXCR was run by TCRdb on the reads, yielding one entry per CDR3 protein. Of about 600,000 distinct CDR3 sequences in the sample, more than 20% were seen once. The sample was CD8+ T cells from PBMCs. These receptor sequences come from a human donor in good health (CMV status not recorded). Some clones in this sample may be carry-over from other donors' samples.

This chain links TRBV2 with TRBJ2-7; no reliable D call. The CDR3 consists of 15 residues. V was cut by 7 bases and J by 6 bases, with 22 bases left in between. Germline assignment: CDR1 SNHLY and CDR2 FYNNEI. CDR3 residues: CASNTAPLRDPEQYF. CDR3 bases: TGTGCCAGCAACACCGCACCTCTAAGAGACCCCGAGCAGTACTTC.

This clonotype showed up many times. This chain uses TRBV7-6 with TRBJ1-2; D may be TRBD1 (5 bases). The germline CDR1 and CDR2 sequences are SGHVS and FNYEAQ. This CDR3 has 14 amino acids. The V and J ends lost 5 bases and 4 bases respectively, with 14 bases between them. The CDR3: CASSDVDKTYGYTF. CDR3 in DNA: TGTGCCAGCAGCGATGTGGACAAAACCTATGGCTACACCTTC. The complete variable domain, with remaining parts taken from reference TRBV7-6 and TRBJ1-2, reads GAGVSQSPRYKVTKRGQDVALRCDPISGHVSLYWYRQALGQGPEFLTYFNYEAQQDKSGLPNDRFSAERPEGSISTLTIQRTEQRDSAMYRCASSDVDKTYGYTFGSGTRLTVV.

Regarding this clonotype: A clone one base away is much larger, so this may be a read error. This chain connects TRBV20-1 to TRBJ1-4; 9 nucleotides align to TRBD1. V dropped 8 bases and J dropped 6; count of bases not matched to a gene: 13. This CDR3 is built from 15 residues. CDR1 is DFQATT, CDR2 SNEGSKA, per germline (reference sequence). Here the CDR3 reads CSTKPGTGRYEKLFF. The CDR3, as DNA: TGCAGTACTAAACCCGGGACAGGGAGATATGAAAAACTGTTTTTT.